This T cell receptor (beta chain) emerged from a study of cytomegalovirus exposure and HLA in healthy donors. PCR was performed using 60 Vbeta and 13 Jbeta primers. The data were produced by immunoSEQ multiplex PCR, yet TCRdb's version contains in-frame clones alone and is incomplete. This table has about 140,000 clones, 75% to 80% appearing once. The sequenced sample consisted of PBMCs. The sequence was collected from a woman in her forties or fifties in good health and CMV-seronegative.

The CDR3 region has the DNA TGTGCCAGCAGCTTCTCGAGGGGGCGAACCGGGGAGCTGTTTTTT. Encoded protein: CASSFSRGRTGELFF. The chain carries TRBV7-2 and TRBJ2-2; TRBD1 matches at 7 bases. V gave up 3 bases and J gave up 5 bases; unmatched junction bases: 6. CDR1 and CDR2 (germline): SGHTA, FQGNSA. The CDR3 consists of 15 residues.